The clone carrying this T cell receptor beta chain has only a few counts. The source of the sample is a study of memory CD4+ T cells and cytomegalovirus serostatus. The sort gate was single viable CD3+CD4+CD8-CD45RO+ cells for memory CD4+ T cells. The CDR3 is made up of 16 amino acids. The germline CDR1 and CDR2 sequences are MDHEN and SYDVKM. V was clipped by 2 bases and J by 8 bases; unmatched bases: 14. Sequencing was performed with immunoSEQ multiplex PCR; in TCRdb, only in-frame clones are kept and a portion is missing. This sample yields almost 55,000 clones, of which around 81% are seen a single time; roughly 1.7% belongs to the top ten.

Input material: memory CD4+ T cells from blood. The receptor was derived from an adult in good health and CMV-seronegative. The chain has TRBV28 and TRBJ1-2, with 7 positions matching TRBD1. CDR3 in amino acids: CASSLGSRDRRTGYTF. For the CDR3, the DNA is TGTGCCAGCAGTTTAGGGTCTAGGGACAGACGGACGGGCTACACCTTC.